This T cell receptor (beta chain) was sequenced in a study of blood T cell repertoires in COVID-19. Produced via immunoSEQ multiplex PCR; TCRdb's table is partial and in-frame only. The table includes some 190,000 clones, around 90% detected once. Trimming left V 6 bases short and J 2 bases short, with 19 bases between. This CDR3 region has 16 residues. Per the germline V gene, CDR1 is SNHLY and CDR2 is FYNNEI. This TCR was recovered from a man younger than 35 with active or convalescent COVID-19. Sequencing was done on a sample of peripheral blood. J is TRBJ1-1 and V is TRBV2; unclear D gene. CDR3 coding DNA: TGTGCCAGCAGCCCCAGCTTGGGCAGACCCAACACTGAAGCTTTCTTT. It specifies CASSPSLGRPNTEAFF.